This entry lists 27 T cell receptor beta chains sequenced from one sample in a study of T cells in Graves' hyperthyroidism and ophthalmopathy. Amplification of TCR beta CDR3 regions used RNA as the template. HTBI primers were used for first-round RT-PCR of the TCR CDR3. MiXCR was run by TCRdb on the multiplex PCR reads, yielding one entry per CDR3 protein. The repertoire consists of 480,000 or so distinct CDR3 sequences, with 40% to 55% occurring once and the leading ten covering roughly 45%. The specimen was peripheral blood or thyroid tissue (not recorded which). The receptors shown here come from an adult woman with Graves' disease, either hyperthyroidism or ophthalmopathy (not recorded which).

The sample holds one count of this clonotype. CDR3 coding DNA: TGTGCCAGTAGGCCTTCTAGCGGAGCCCTCGGCGAGCAGTACTTC. Amino acid sequence: CASRPSSGALGEQYF. The chain combines TRBV19 with TRBJ2-7; 7 bases line up with TRBD2. The CDR3 contains 15 residues. Germline CDR1 is LNHDA and CDR2 is SQIVND (reference sequence). V was pared by 6 bases and J by 6 bases, with 14 bases of the junction left unmatched.

This clonotype was counted a few times. The chain joins TRBV11-3 to TRBJ2-7; D unresolved. Trimming removed 3 bases at V and 0 bases at J, with 9 bases between. The germline gives CDR1 SGHNT, CDR2 YENEEA. There are 14 residues in the CDR3. The CDR3 coding sequence is TGTGCCAGCAGCTTGGACCTGGGCTCCTACGAGCAGTACTTC. Amino acid sequence: CASSLDLGSYEQYF.

The rearrangement joins TRBV10-2 to TRBJ2-7; D might be TRBD1 (5 bases). The V end lost 10 bases, the J end lost 4 bases, and 14 bases lay between the germline ends. Per germline, CDR1 WSHSY and CDR2 SAAADI. The CDR3 length is 12 residues. This chain's CDR3 is CATLDTGYEQYF. In DNA form, the CDR3 reads TGCGCCACCTTGGACACCGGTTACGAGCAGTACTTC.

The chain is built from TRBV15 and TRBJ1-6; D may be TRBD1 (6 bases). V was clipped by 1 base and J by 10 bases, with 14 bases between them. CDR1 and CDR2 from the germline V gene are LNHNV and YYDKDF (reference sequence). This CDR3 has 15 amino acids. Here the CDR3 DNA reads TGTGCCACCAGCAGAGGACAGGACGGGGGATCACCCCTCCACTTT. Translating gives CATSRGQDGGSPLHF.

This clonotype showed up many times. The gene calls are TRBV9 and TRBJ2-5, with a possible D match to TRBD2 (6 bases). This CDR3 is built from 15 residues. Germline CDR1 is SGDLS and CDR2 is YYNGEE. V dropped 0 bases and J dropped 4 bases, with 13 bases sitting between them. Written as DNA, the CDR3 is TGTGCCAGCAGCGTAGTGGGGGGTGAGAGAGAGACCCAGTACTTC. Its translation is CASSVVGGERETQYF.

The chain couples TRBV20-1 to TRBJ1-6, with D tentatively TRBD1 (6 bases). Germline CDR1 is DFQATT and CDR2 is SNEGSKA (reference sequence). The CDR3 loop spans 15 amino acids. Trimming took off 1 base at V and 4 bases at J, with 11 bases between the two ends. CDR3 in amino acids: CSARAQGWYNSPLHF. Here the CDR3 DNA reads TGCAGTGCTAGAGCACAGGGATGGTATAATTCACCCCTCCACTTT.

This clonotype was found many times. V is TRBV7-2 and J is TRBJ1-5; TRBD1 might be the D (6 bases). The CDR3 is made up of 17 amino acids. CDR1 SGHTA and CDR2 FQGNSA come from the germline V gene. V lost 4 bases to trimming and J lost 6 bases, with 22 bases between them. CDR3 nucleotides: TGTGCCAGCAGCTGGGTTGGGTTCGGGACATCTTTTCAGCCCCAGCATTTT. It encodes CASSWVGFGTSFQPQHF.

This clonotype has only one observation. The V call is TRBV12-3 or TRBV12-4, the J call TRBJ1-4, with D tentatively TRBD1 (6 bases). The CDR3 runs to 13 residues. V lost 4 bases and J 8 bases, leaving 11 bases between the germline ends. The CDR3 loop is CASSSWGTEKLFF. As DNA, the CDR3 is TGTGCCAGCAGTTCGTGGGGGACAGAAAAACTGTTTTTT.

This clonotype is medium-sized by share. The chain joins TRBV20-1 to TRBJ1-2, with TRBD1 as a possible D gene (6 bases). The length of the CDR3 is 14 residues. V lost 6 bases to trimming and J lost 2 bases, with 16 bases between them. Germline values: CDR1 DFQATT, CDR2 SNEGSKA (reference sequence). The DNA for the CDR3 is TGCAGTGCACATACAGGGCTAAAGAACTATGGCTACACCTTC. It specifies CSAHTGLKNYGYTF.

The chain couples TRBV28 to TRBJ1-3; D is uncertain. CDR1 and CDR2 from the germline V gene are MDHEN and SYDVKM. This CDR3 is built from 13 residues. Trimming pared 6 bases from V and 5 bases from J, leaving 11 bases between. The CDR3 sequence: CASSETIRNTIYF. Written as DNA, the CDR3 is TGTGCCAGCAGCGAGACAATTAGAAACACCATATATTTT.

The V gene is TRBV29-1, the J gene TRBJ2-1; D gene unclear. Germline loops: CDR1 SQVTM, CDR2 ANQGSEA. Trimming stripped 5 bases from V and 8 bases from J, with 13 bases between. The CDR3 is 12 residues long. The CDR3, as DNA: TGCAGCGTTAGACCCTCTCGACATGAGCAGTTCTTC. As protein: CSVRPSRHEQFF.

The chain's CDR3 is CASRVTNTGELFF. Written as DNA, the CDR3 is TGTGCCAGCAGGGTGACTAACACCGGGGAGCTGTTTTTT. The V gene is TRBV7-3, the J gene TRBJ2-2; D is uncertain. V was trimmed by 6 bases and J by 2 bases, leaving 7 bases between them. The germline CDR1 and CDR2 sequences are SGHTA and FQGTGA. The CDR3 runs to 13 residues.

The table lists this clonotype with many counts. The V call is TRBV2, the J call TRBJ1-3; no clear D. V was shortened by 7 bases and J by 8 bases, with 9 bases between the two germline ends. This CDR3 spans 11 amino acids. In germline, CDR1 is SNHLY, CDR2 FYNNEI. For the CDR3, the DNA is TGTGCCAGCAACCTGGATTACACCATATATTTT. Its protein product is CASNLDYTIYF.

V and J are TRBV7-9 and TRBJ2-5, with D possibly TRBD2 on 5 matching bases. Trimming removed 7 bases from V and 2 bases from J, with 11 bases in between. Germline loops: CDR1 SEHNR, CDR2 FQNEAQ (reference sequence). CDR3 size: 13 residues. CDR3 residues: CASIANVQETQYF. The CDR3 DNA sequence: TGTGCCAGCATAGCGAATGTACAAGAGACCCAGTACTTC.

The chain joins TRBV7-9 to TRBJ2-5; 8 positions match TRBD2. Germline CDR1 SEHNR, CDR2 FQNEAQ (reference sequence). The CDR3 runs to 16 residues. V lost 3 bases and J lost 4; bases outside the gene matches: 10. The CDR3 DNA reads as TGTGCCAGCAGCTTCGGCGGGATAGCGGGAACAGAGACCCAGTACTTC. It translates to CASSFGGIAGTETQYF.

This clonotype was counted at least ten times. The chain combines TRBV10-3 with TRBJ2-7, with D possibly being TRBD1 (6 bases). Germline lookup yields CDR1 ENHRY and CDR2 SYGVKD. Trimming cost V 6 bases and J 3 bases, with 18 bases left between them. This CDR3 has 15 amino acids. CDR3 loop: CAISSDSDPFYEQYF. In DNA form, the CDR3 reads TGTGCCATCAGCTCGGACAGTGACCCCTTCTACGAGCAGTACTTC.

This chain uses TRBV7-9 with TRBJ2-7; D ambiguous. The CDR3 has 15 amino acids. The V end was cut by 4 bases, the J end by 1 base, with 14 bases between. Germline V CDR1 and CDR2: SEHNR, FQNEAQ (reference sequence). CDR3 DNA sequence: TGTGCCAGCAGCTCCCTCAGTATCCAGTCCTACGAGCAGTACTTC. Its translation is CASSSLSIQSYEQYF.

J is TRBJ2-2 and V is TRBV7-3, with TRBD2 as a possible D gene (7 bases). V was clipped by 5 bases and J by 3 bases, with 16 bases between them. Germline V gene lookup returns CDR1 SGHTA and CDR2 FQGTGA. The CDR3 has 16 residues. CDR3 loop: CASSPRGGRDTGELFF. The CDR3 coding sequence is TGTGCCAGCAGCCCAAGGGGGGGCAGGGACACCGGGGAGCTGTTTTTT.

This clonotype was detected ten times or more. The chain employs TRBV11-2 and TRBJ2-7; D is possibly TRBD1 (6 bases). This CDR3 spans 16 amino acids. Germline V gene lookup returns CDR1 SGHAT and CDR2 FQNNGV. Trimming left V 5 bases short and J 9 bases short, with 26 bases between. The CDR3 sequence is CASSPRRGAGETSQYF. The DNA of the CDR3 is TGTGCCAGCAGCCCCCGTCGTGGGGCAGGGGAAACCTCGCAGTACTTC.

The chain joins TRBV20-1 to TRBJ1-2; the D is unclear. The length of the CDR3 is 8 residues. CDR1 DFQATT and CDR2 SNEGSKA come from the germline V gene (reference sequence). The germline V and J ends were trimmed by 6 bases and 10 bases, with 6 bases remaining between them. The CDR3 sequence: CSAWSYTF. As DNA, the CDR3 is TGCAGTGCCTGGTCCTACACCTTC.

This clonotype appeared many times. The chain carries TRBV12-3 or TRBV12-4 and TRBJ1-5; 9 bases fit TRBD1. Germline trimming cut 6 bases from V and 6 bases from J; bases unmatched to any gene: 15. CDR3 length equals 17 residues. CDR3 DNA sequence: TGTGCCAGCAGAAACGGGACAGGGATCGTAGTGGGTCAGCCCCAGCATTTT. Its translation: CASRNGTGIVVGQPQHF.

V gene TRBV12-3 or TRBV12-4 combines with J gene TRBJ1-1; 7 bases align to TRBD1. This CDR3 is 12 amino acids long. Trimming took 5 bases from V and 8 from J; bases not matched to a gene: 5. The CDR3 loop is CASSRQGREAFF. Written as DNA, the CDR3 is TGTGCCAGCAGTCGACAGGGCCGGGAAGCTTTCTTT.

V usage is TRBV19 and J usage is TRBJ1-5; TRBD1 matches at 10 bases. Per the germline V gene, CDR1 is LNHDA and CDR2 is SQIVND (reference sequence). The CDR3 runs to 15 residues. The V gene end was trimmed by 8 bases and the J gene end by 10 bases; junction bases not matched to a gene: 14. This chain's CDR3 is CASQAGTGVMYPQHF. In nucleotides, the CDR3 is TGTGCCAGTCAAGCCGGGACAGGGGTAATGTATCCCCAGCATTTT.

In its sample, this clonotype was seen once. The chain couples TRBV4-3 to TRBJ2-5; D call uncertain. CDR1 LGHNA and CDR2 YSLEER come from the germline V gene. The CDR3 totals 13 residues. The V gene lost 0 bases and the J gene lost 1 base, with 3 bases spanning the gap. CDR3 nucleotide sequence: TGCGCCAGCAGCCAAGATGTCCAAGAGACCCAGTACTTC. It is translated as CASSQDVQETQYF.

The gene calls are TRBV11-1 and TRBJ1-4; 7 positions match TRBD1. Germline V lookup: CDR1 SGHAT, CDR2 FQDESV (reference sequence). The ends lost 5 bases at V and 8 bases at J; junction bases unmatched: 2. The CDR3 contains 12 residues. CDR3 nucleotides: TGTGCCAGCAGCGGGACAGAAGAAAAACTGTTTTTT. It specifies CASSGTEEKLFF.

This clonotype turned up a few times. The J gene is TRBJ1-1, the V gene TRBV7-2; 9 bases match TRBD1. The length of the CDR3 is 13 residues. The J segment lost 6 bases and the V segment lost 8 bases, leaving 7 bases of the junction unmatched. Germline CDR1 SGHTA, CDR2 FQGNSA. The CDR3 DNA is TGTGCCAGCGGCCGGGACAGGGTCGCTGAAGCTTTCTTT. This codes for CASGRDRVAEAFF.

This chain joins TRBV5-1 and TRBJ1-6; 8 bases line up with TRBD1. This CDR3 has 16 residues. Per the germline V gene, CDR1 is SGHRS and CDR2 is YFSETQ. V lost 5 bases and J lost 9; bases outside the gene matches: 13. CDR3 in amino acids: CASRTEQGAVVSPLHF. The CDR3 region has the DNA TGCGCCAGCAGAACGGAGCAGGGGGCCGTGGTTTCACCCCTCCACTTT.